This T cell receptor beta chain was profiled in a study of T-cell memory formation after mild COVID-19. Broader study findings: Day 15 to 85 contracting clones showed balanced CD4/CD8; day 15 to 37 expanders favored CD4+. Second-wave clones reaching peak frequency on day 37 lacked confirmed SARS-CoV-2 specificity.

5'RACE primed at constant segments yielded TCR alpha and TCR beta cDNA libraries bearing sample barcodes and UMIs. TCRdb re-called the 5' RACE reads through MiXCR, storing one row per CDR3 protein. Of roughly 220,000 distinct CDR3 sequences in the sample, 9.5% to 10% were seen once. CDR1 and CDR2 (germline): SGHTA, FQGNSA. Between the trimmed V and J ends, which lost 1 base and 5 bases, there was a span of 10 bases. The CDR3 runs 14 residues. In its sample, this clonotype was seen many times. The antigen is undetermined. Sequenced sample: PBMCs or a T cell subset sorted from them (not recorded which). The rearrangement uses TRBV7-2 and TRBJ2-3; D unclear. This receptor was identified in a man between 18 and 29 years old who had mild COVID-19 (a few samples of this study predate the infection). Cell type and time point are not known. The CDR3 reads CASSLGLSGDTQYF. CDR3 bases: TGTGCCAGCAGCTTAGGACTGTCGGGAGATACGCAGTATTTT.